This T cell receptor (beta chain) was retrieved from a study of blood T cell repertoires in COVID-19. Study-wide background: T cells, B-cell-depleted T cells, or PBMCs supplied cDNA or gDNA.

V shed 2 bases and J 7 bases; nucleotides not matched to a gene: 5. Per germline, CDR1 MDHEN and CDR2 SYDVKM. The CDR3 extends over 15 amino acids. Under the authors' procedure: It was from reference gene primer amplification that nucleated cell counts were estimated. Sequencing used immunoSEQ multiplex PCR; TCRdb keeps in-frame clones, though not all of them. That table gives V, J and clone size, and the DNA gave D and trimming. The sample contains tens of thousands of clones, about nine tenths of which appear only once. The sequencing input was peripheral blood. This chain links TRBV28 with TRBJ1-4; TRBD1 matches at 9 bases. This receptor was identified in a man aged 55 to 70 with COVID-19, enrolled during active disease. The CDR3 loop reads CASSLADRGAEKLFF. CDR3 coding DNA: TGTGCCAGCAGTTTAGCCGACAGGGGGGCTGAAAAACTGTTTTTT.